This is a list of T cell receptor beta chains from one sample in a study of T cell responses to AZD1222 COVID-19 vaccine. Data came from immunoSEQ multiplex PCR; TCRdb stores just in-frame clones and leaves some out. The sample yields under 200,000 clones, more than 70% seen once. The sequencing used peripheral blood, collected on day 0 of AZD1222 vaccination. These receptors came from an adult in good health. CDR3s include the opening cysteine and the closing phenylalanine or tryptophan. A D gene is named only where the DNA matches it firmly. Expanded clones get a size class; other rows say once, few or many, or leave the size out.

j_gene,v_gene,d_gene,abundance,CDR3aa,CDR3nt
TRBJ2-1,TRBV6-6,.,.,CASSLTTPSYNEQFF,TGTGCCAGCAGCCTAACGACGCCCTCCTACAATGAGCAGTTCTTC
TRBJ2-6,TRBV10-3,TRBD1,.,CAIRDRAAGANVLTF,TGTGCCATCAGAGACAGGGCTGCTGGGGCCAACGTCCTGACTTTC
TRBJ2-1,TRBV7-9,.,once,CASSLRGSRHEQFF,TGTGCCAGCAGCTTACGGGGGAGTCGGCACGAGCAGTTCTTC
TRBJ2-6,TRBV18,TRBD1,.,CASSPPDRVTGANVLTF,TGTGCCAGCTCACCTCCGGACAGGGTGACTGGGGCCAACGTCCTGACTTTC
TRBJ1-5,TRBV3-1/TRBV3-2,.,.,CASSQGGNQPQHF,TGTGCCAGCAGCCAAGGGGGGAATCAGCCCCAGCATTTT
TRBJ2-1,TRBV3-1/TRBV3-2,.,once,CASSQVVNYNEQFF,TGTGCCAGCAGCCAAGTAGTAAACTACAATGAGCAGTTCTTC
TRBJ1-6,TRBV5-8,.,.,CASSLVVWTANSPLHF,TGTGCCAGCAGCTTGGTTGTGTGGACAGCTAATTCACCCCTCCACTTT
TRBJ2-3,TRBV6-5,.,.,CASQRGGSTDTQYF,TGTGCCAGCCAAAGGGGTGGGAGCACAGATACGCAGTATTTT
TRBJ1-2,TRBV19,.,.,CASSIPGNNYGYTF,TGTGCCAGTAGTATCCCTGGGAATAACTATGGCTACACCTTC
TRBJ2-6,TRBV9,.,.,CASSAPGRLVSGANVLTF,TGTGCCAGCAGCGCCCCGGGCCGTCTCGTGTCCGGGGCCAACGTCCTGACTTTC
TRBJ1-1,TRBV4-1,.,.,CASSPPPTVNTEAFF,TGCGCCAGCAGCCCACCTCCGACAGTAAACACTGAAGCTTTCTTT
TRBJ1-6,TRBV10-3,TRBD1,.,CAIRGTGSDNSPLHF,TGTGCCATCAGGGGGACAGGCTCTGATAATTCACCCCTCCACTTT
TRBJ2-7,TRBV5-4,TRBD1,.,CASSSSTGYEQYF,TGTGCCAGCAGTTCCTCGACAGGGTACGAGCAGTACTTC
TRBJ2-7,TRBV29-1,TRBD2,.,CSVGTSVALREQYF,TGCAGCGTTGGTACTAGCGTCGCGTTGAGGGAGCAGTACTTC
TRBJ2-7,TRBV5-1,TRBD2,once,CASSTGLAAYEQYF,TGCGCCAGCAGCACGGGACTAGCGGCCTACGAGCAGTACTTC
TRBJ1-1,TRBV5-1,.,.,CASSLGDGAGNTEAFF,TGCGCCAGCAGCTTGGGAGACGGAGCAGGGAACACTGAAGCTTTCTTT
TRBJ1-5,TRBV6-2/TRBV6-3,TRBD1,.,CASSHSGTVGHQPQHF,TGTGCCAGCAGTCATTCCGGGACAGTGGGGCATCAGCCCCAGCATTTT
TRBJ1-5,TRBV2,.,.,CASSLQGDSNQPQHF,TGTGCCAGCAGCCTCCAGGGTGATAGCAATCAGCCCCAGCATTTT
TRBJ2-1,TRBV7-3,TRBD2,.,CASSLISGGTNEQFF,TGTGCCAGCAGCTTAATTAGCGGGGGAACGAATGAGCAGTTCTTC
TRBJ2-7,TRBV9,TRBD1,.,CASSVGQGTYEQYF,TGTGCCAGCAGCGTGGGACAGGGGACCTACGAGCAGTACTTC
TRBJ2-7,TRBV12-3/TRBV12-4,.,.,CASSFADSYEQYF,TGTGCCAGCAGTTTCGCCGATTCCTACGAGCAGTACTTC
TRBJ1-2,TRBV4-3,.,.,CASSQDRGGNYGYTF,TGCGCCAGCAGCCAAGATAGGGGGGGCAACTATGGCTACACCTTC
TRBJ1-1,TRBV7-3,.,.,CASSPSPTDTNTEAFF,TGTGCCAGCAGCCCCTCACCGACAGACACGAACACTGAAGCTTTCTTT
TRBJ1-1,TRBV7-9,.,.,CASSLSVNTEAFF,TGTGCCAGCAGCTTATCAGTGAACACTGAAGCTTTCTTT
TRBJ2-1,TRBV7-3,.,.,CASSNANYNEQFF,TGTGCCAGCAGCAACGCGAACTACAATGAGCAGTTCTTC
TRBJ1-5,TRBV27,.,.,CASSSGRPNQPQHF,TGTGCCAGCAGTTCCGGGAGGCCGAATCAGCCCCAGCATTTT
TRBJ2-1,TRBV7-2,.,few,CASSLGDNRQQFF,TGTGCCAGCAGCTTAGGTGACAACAGACAGCAGTTCTTC
TRBJ1-2,TRBV28,.,.,CASSSSRMGGYTF,TGTGCCAGCAGCTCTTCCCGAATGGGTGGCTACACCTTC
TRBJ2-7,TRBV30,.,.,CAWSQGGGLISYEQYF,TGTGCCTGGAGTCAGGGGGGGGGACTGATCTCCTACGAGCAGTACTTC
TRBJ1-2,TRBV6-5,.,.,CASSWGSGYTF,TGTGCCAGCAGTTGGGGGTCTGGCTACACCTTC
TRBJ1-5,TRBV6-6,.,.,CASSYLRDNRQPQHF,TGTGCCAGCAGTTACCTCAGGGACAACAGGCAGCCCCAGCATTTT
TRBJ2-5,TRBV7-2,TRBD2,.,CASSVQLANGETQYF,TGTGCCAGCAGCGTCCAACTAGCGAATGGAGAGACCCAGTACTTC
TRBJ1-6,TRBV6-6,.,.,CASWHQGHSPLHF,TGTGCCAGCTGGCATCAGGGGCATTCACCCCTCCACTTT
TRBJ1-2,TRBV11-2,.,.,CASSSLVRALGYTF,TGTGCCAGCAGCTCCTTAGTGCGGGCACTTGGCTACACCTTC
TRBJ1-1,TRBV18,.,.,CASSPGESEAFF,TGTGCCAGCTCACCGGGGGAGTCTGAAGCTTTCTTT
TRBJ2-2,TRBV6-5,.,.,CASKGRAGTGELFF,TGTGCCAGCAAGGGCAGGGCGGGCACCGGGGAGCTGTTTTTT
TRBJ2-1,TRBV5-1,TRBD2,.,CASSFTAGDHNEQFF,TGCGCCAGCAGCTTCACAGCGGGAGACCACAATGAGCAGTTCTTC
TRBJ2-7,TRBV7-2,TRBD2,.,CASSIKPGLAVPYEQYF,TGTGCCAGCAGCATAAAACCGGGACTAGCGGTCCCCTACGAGCAGTACTTC
TRBJ1-4,TRBV7-9,.,.,CASSAFFSSATNEKLFF,TGTGCCAGCAGCGCCTTTTTTAGCTCCGCAACTAATGAAAAACTGTTTTTT
TRBJ2-5,TRBV7-2,.,.,CASSRGPGETQYF,TGTGCCAGCAGCCGGGGACCGGGGGAGACCCAGTACTTC
TRBJ1-2,TRBV20-1,.,.,CSASMHDGYTF,TGCAGTGCTAGTATGCATGATGGCTACACCTTC
TRBJ2-7,TRBV10-3,TRBD1,.,CAISSGTGTYEQYF,TGTGCCATCAGTTCCGGGACAGGGACCTACGAGCAGTACTTC
TRBJ1-3,TRBV5-1,.,.,CASSLAGSISSGNTIYF,TGCGCCAGCAGCTTGGCCGGCAGTATTAGCTCTGGAAACACCATATATTTT
TRBJ1-2,TRBV19,.,.,CASSIGRDSYGYTF,TGTGCCAGTAGTATAGGAAGAGACAGCTATGGCTACACCTTC
TRBJ1-6,TRBV11-2,.,.,CASSLVPGNSPLHF,TGTGCCAGCAGCTTAGTTCCTGGGAACTCACCCCTCCACTTT
TRBJ2-7,TRBV19,.,.,CASSISGRNYEQYF,TGTGCCAGTAGTATTAGTGGCAGGAACTACGAGCAGTACTTC
TRBJ2-1,TRBV5-1,TRBD1,.,CASSPRDRVAFEQFF,TGCGCCAGCAGCCCCCGGGACAGGGTTGCTTTTGAGCAGTTCTTC
TRBJ1-5,TRBV6-5,TRBD1,.,CASGQGSNQPQHF,TGTGCCAGCGGACAGGGTAGCAATCAGCCCCAGCATTTT
TRBJ2-7,TRBV9,.,.,CASSSGPRSYEQYF,TGTGCCAGCAGCTCGGGGCCCCGCTCCTACGAGCAGTACTTC
TRBJ1-4,TRBV4-3,.,.,CASSQDLSTNEKLFF,TGCGCCAGCAGCCAAGATCTCTCAACTAATGAAAAACTGTTTTTT